This T cell receptor (beta chain) was sequenced for a study of cytomegalovirus exposure and HLA in healthy donors. From germline, CDR1 is MNHEY and CDR2 SMNVEV (reference sequence). V was clipped by 6 bases and J by 0 bases; unmatched bases: 4. The CDR3 covers 16 residues. Healthy bone marrow donors made up the donor group. Though probably carrying unrecorded immune exposures, donors were nominally healthy at sampling. This clone was detected only a few times. PCR amplification relied on 60 Vbeta primers (plus 13 Jbeta primers). Authors' data handling: An analysis that came later counted 80 million or so unique TCR beta chains, roughly 11 million shared. Some clones are missing from TCRdb's copy, which holds only in-frame ones; the method was immunoSEQ multiplex PCR. The V and J calls and clone size were taken over from that table, and D and trimming were inferred from the DNA. The sample holds around 150,000 clones, 75% to 80% seen once.

This receptor was identified in a male donor in good health and CMV-seronegative. Sequenced: PBMCs. The genes are TRBV27 and TRBJ2-6; TRBD1 agrees at 8 bases. The CDR3 DNA is TGTGCCAGCAGATATACAGGGGGCTCTGGGGCCAACGTCCTGACTTTC. It encodes CASRYTGGSGANVLTF.